Sequencing of this T cell receptor beta chain was carried out in a study of graft-versus-host responses after intestinal transplantation. Study-level background: Anti-thymocyte globulin induction, then tacrolimus and steroids for about three years, went to all recipients. Study findings and constraints: Early post-transplant HvG declines showed an association with peak circulating GvH clone levels.

Assay: immunoSEQ multiplex PCR; the TCRdb copy retains only in-frame clones and omits some. The sample gives tens of thousands of clones, 94% of which show up once; roughly 0.54% is in the top ten. On this clone itself: Antigen unknown.

CDR3 size: 15 residues. V was clipped by 3 bases and J by 3 bases; unmatched bases: 4. From germline, CDR1 is SGHDN and CDR2 FVKESK. The source was PBMCs, collected 156 days after intestinal transplant. The chain couples TRBV14 to TRBJ2-1; 8 nucleotides align to TRBD2. The clonotype comes from a human patient who received an intestinal transplant, so some T cells may come from the graft donor. In DNA form, the CDR3 reads TGTGCCAGCAGCCACCGCGGGGGGCTCTACAATGAGCAGTTCTTC. Translating gives CASSHRGGLYNEQFF.